A selection of T cell receptor beta chains follows, all from one sample in a study of breast tumors, draining lymph nodes, adjacent tissues. TCRdb reprocessed the multiplex PCR reads via MiXCR and lists one record per CDR3 protein. The repertoire holds about 230,000 distinct CDR3 sequences, about 34% seen once, with around 1.4% in the top ten. Sequences were obtained from axillary lymph node tissue. The receptor source for this set is a female donor with breast cancer. Some clones in this sample may be carry-over from other donors' samples. The CDR3 runs from the conserved cysteine through the conserved F or W. A D gene is named only where the DNA matches it firmly.

D gene	J gene	V gene	CDR3 protein
.	TRBJ1-5	TRBV24-1	CATSDGIGASDNQPQHF
TRBD1	TRBJ1-6	TRBV10-3	CAISDGTDNSPLHF
.	TRBJ1-4	TRBV24-1	CATSDQGF
.	TRBJ1-4	TRBV11-2	CASSLERLFF
.	TRBJ2-1	TRBV4-3	CASSLGIHDEQFF
TRBD2	TRBJ2-3	TRBV20-1	CSARDLASGRIGDTQYF
.	TRBJ2-1	TRBV2	CASNGLVEYNEQFF
.	TRBJ1-2	TRBV18	CASSPTDSIYGYTF
.	TRBJ1-3	TRBV9	CASSVDPDNLSSGNTIYF
.	TRBJ1-1	TRBV5-6	CASSLRSRGTEAFF
.	TRBJ2-5	TRBV18	CASSPERLQETQYF
TRBD2	TRBJ2-3	TRBV5-1	CASSLEGLAGLDTQYF
.	TRBJ1-1	TRBV7-9	CASSLSHQNTEAFF
.	TRBJ2-7	TRBV6-6	CASTPNRVYEQYF
TRBD1	TRBJ1-6	TRBV7-9	CASSSAGTAYNSPLHF
.	TRBJ2-5	TRBV4-1	CASSQESRETQYF
.	TRBJ2-7	TRBV15	CTSVPAAPHSGILYEQCF
TRBD1	TRBJ1-4	TRBV7-9	CASSLTGGNEKLFF
.	TRBJ2-3	TRBV29-1	CSVEGPVGSDTQYF
.	TRBJ1-6	TRBV11-2	CASSLGRGGALHF
TRBD2	TRBJ2-1	TRBV5-1	CASRVIAGNNEQFF
.	TRBJ2-7	TRBV2	CASSEGGKTGPTYEQYF
.	TRBJ2-3	TRBV5-6	CASSSRDKLADTQYF
TRBD1	TRBJ1-5	TRBV12-3/TRBV12-4	CASSLGTGRNQPQHF
.	TRBJ2-4	TRBV30	CAWSVTGTRRDIQYF
.	TRBJ2-3	TRBV20-1	CSARIGDF
TRBD1	TRBJ2-5	TRBV5-1	CASSLVKGAETQYF
.	TRBJ2-1	TRBV5-6	CASSLTGAANEQFF
TRBD1	TRBJ2-3	TRBV25-1	CASRQGADTQYF
.	TRBJ2-5	TRBV12-3/TRBV12-4	CASSLGVF
TRBD2	TRBJ2-1	TRBV6-5	CASSLGLAGSEQFF
.	TRBJ2-3	TRBV5-8	CASSLAVRTDTQYF
TRBD2	TRBJ2-3	TRBV6-6	CASSEAGTSGTDTQYF
.	TRBJ2-3	TRBV7-9	CASSPRPLGLSTDTQYF
TRBD2	TRBJ2-4	TRBV7-2	CASSLSGRSNIQYF
.	TRBJ2-7	TRBV6-2/TRBV6-3	CASSRGFYEQYF
TRBD1	TRBJ1-2	TRBV6-5	CASSPGGVGYGYTF
.	TRBJ2-7	TRBV3-1	CASSQDYSGAEQYF
TRBD1	TRBJ1-2	TRBV7-2	CASSPGTGYGYTF
TRBD1	TRBJ2-7	TRBV19	CASSIRPGTGASYEQYF
.	TRBJ2-2	TRBV19	CASSDRNRAGELFF
.	TRBJ2-2	TRBV18	CASSPREHNTGELFF
.	TRBJ2-1	TRBV20-1	CSAGEGNNEQFF
.	TRBJ1-1	TRBV2	CASSERGDTEAFF
.	TRBJ1-2	TRBV18	CASSPSLDNYGYTF
.	TRBJ2-5	TRBV20-1	CSARGLDSQETQYF
.	TRBJ1-3	TRBV10-3	CANSGNTIYF
.	TRBJ2-7	TRBV3-1	CASSQGNEQYF
.	TRBJ2-7	TRBV6-5	CASSYAQGRDEQYF
TRBD2	TRBJ2-3	TRBV24-1	CATSEEQKAGGTDTQYF